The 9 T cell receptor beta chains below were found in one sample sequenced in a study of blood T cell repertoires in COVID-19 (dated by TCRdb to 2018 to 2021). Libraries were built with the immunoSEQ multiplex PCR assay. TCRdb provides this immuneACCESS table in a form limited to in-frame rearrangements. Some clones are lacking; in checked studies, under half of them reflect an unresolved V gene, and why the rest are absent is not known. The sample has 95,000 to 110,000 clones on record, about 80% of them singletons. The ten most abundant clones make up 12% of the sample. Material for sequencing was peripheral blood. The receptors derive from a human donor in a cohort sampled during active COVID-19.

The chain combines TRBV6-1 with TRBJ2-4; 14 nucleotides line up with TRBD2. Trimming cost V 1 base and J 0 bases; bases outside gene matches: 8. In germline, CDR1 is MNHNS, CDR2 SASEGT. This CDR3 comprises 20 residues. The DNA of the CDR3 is TGTGCCAGCAGTGAAGAAAGGGGGACTAGCGGGGGCCTAGCCAAAAACATTCAGTACTTC. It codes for CASSEERGTSGGLAKNIQYF.

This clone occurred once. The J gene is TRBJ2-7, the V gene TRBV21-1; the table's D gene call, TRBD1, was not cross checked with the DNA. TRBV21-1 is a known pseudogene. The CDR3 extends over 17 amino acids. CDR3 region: CASSKRGGQGLTYEQYF. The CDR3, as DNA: TGTGCCAGCAGCAAACGGGGGGGACAGGGATTAACCTACGAGCAGTACTTC.

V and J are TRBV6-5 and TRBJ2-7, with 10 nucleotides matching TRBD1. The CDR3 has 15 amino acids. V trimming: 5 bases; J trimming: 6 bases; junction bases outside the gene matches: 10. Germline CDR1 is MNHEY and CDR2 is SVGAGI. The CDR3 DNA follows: TGTGCCAGCAGTCCGACCCCGGGACAGGGGATCGAGCAGTACTTC. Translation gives CASSPTPGQGIEQYF.

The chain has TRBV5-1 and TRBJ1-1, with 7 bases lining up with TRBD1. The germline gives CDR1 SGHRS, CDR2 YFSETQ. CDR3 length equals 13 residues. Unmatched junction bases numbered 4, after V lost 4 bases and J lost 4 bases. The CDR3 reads CASSRQGGTEAFF. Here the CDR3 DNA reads TGCGCCAGCAGCCGGCAGGGGGGCACTGAAGCTTTCTTT.

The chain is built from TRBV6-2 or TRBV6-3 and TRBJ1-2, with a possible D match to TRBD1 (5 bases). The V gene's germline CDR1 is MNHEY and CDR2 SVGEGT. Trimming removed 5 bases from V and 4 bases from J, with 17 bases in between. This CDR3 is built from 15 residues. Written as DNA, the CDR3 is TGTGCCAGCAGTCTGACAGAATCCCCCCTCTATGGCTACACCTTC. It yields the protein CASSLTESPLYGYTF.

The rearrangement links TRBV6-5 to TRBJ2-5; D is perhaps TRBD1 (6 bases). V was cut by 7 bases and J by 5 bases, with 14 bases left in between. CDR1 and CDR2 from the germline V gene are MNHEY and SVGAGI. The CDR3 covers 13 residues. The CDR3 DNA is TGTGCCAGCAAGACCCAGGGGTGGGAGACCCAGTACTTC. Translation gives CASKTQGWETQYF.

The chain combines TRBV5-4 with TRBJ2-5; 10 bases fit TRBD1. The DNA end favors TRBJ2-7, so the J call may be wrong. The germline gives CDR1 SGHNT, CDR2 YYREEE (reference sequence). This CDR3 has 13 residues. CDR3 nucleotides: TGTGCCAGCAGCTCGGGACAGGGGTACGAGCAGTACTTC. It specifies CASSSGQGYEQYF.

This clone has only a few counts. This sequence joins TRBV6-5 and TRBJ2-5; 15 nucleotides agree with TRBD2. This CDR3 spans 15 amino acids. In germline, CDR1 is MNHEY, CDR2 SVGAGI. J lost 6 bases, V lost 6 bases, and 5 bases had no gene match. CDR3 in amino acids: CASSWTSGGAKTQYF. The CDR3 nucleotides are TGTGCCAGCAGCTGGACTAGCGGGGGGGCAAAGACCCAGTACTTC.

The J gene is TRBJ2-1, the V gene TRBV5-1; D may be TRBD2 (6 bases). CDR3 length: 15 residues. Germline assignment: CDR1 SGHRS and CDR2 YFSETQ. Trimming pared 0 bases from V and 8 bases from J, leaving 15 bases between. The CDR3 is CASSLELGPGDEQFF. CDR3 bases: TGCGCCAGCAGCTTGGAGTTGGGCCCGGGGGATGAGCAGTTCTTC.